The 29 T cell receptor beta chains given below trace back to one sample, sequenced in a study of shared clonotypes between healthy human individuals. Clones were read by immunoSEQ multiplex PCR, and TCRdb kept only the in-frame ones, dropping some. The sample records 640,000 or so clones, roughly 78% being singletons. Sequenced sample: memory CD4+ T cells sorted from blood. Subset defined: CD45RA-negative fraction. Receptors originate from a woman under 40 in good health.

The rearrangement links TRBV28 to TRBJ1-5; possible D gene TRBD1, 6 bases. The germline CDR1 and CDR2 sequences are MDHEN and SYDVKM. Trimming removed 6 bases from V and 3 bases from J, with 9 bases in between. This CDR3 spans 13 amino acids. CDR3 bases: TGTGCCAGCAGAAGGACAGTCAATCAGCCCCAGCATTTT. It translates to CASRRTVNQPQHF. Full variable domain (outside the CDR3, taken from reference TRBV28 and TRBJ1-5): DVKVTQSSRYLVKRTGEKVFLECVQDMDHENMFWYRQDPGLGLRLIYFSYDVKMKEKGDIPEGYSVSREKKERFSLILESASTNQTSMYLCASRRTVNQPQHFGDGTRLSIL.

The chain carries TRBV10-3 and TRBJ1-2; D gene ambiguous. The germline V gene has CDR1 ENHRY and CDR2 SYGVKD. V was pared by 6 bases and J by 8 bases, with 16 bases between. The CDR3 totals 13 residues. CDR3 bases: TGTGCCATCAGGGCAGAGGGATTCGAGGGCTACACCTTC. It translates to CAIRAEGFEGYTF.

Remarks on this clone: With a much larger clone just one base away, this may be a read error. The rearrangement joins TRBV5-5 to TRBJ2-7; D may be TRBD1 (6 bases). This CDR3 contains 12 residues. The germline V and J ends were trimmed by 4 bases and 3 bases, with 8 bases remaining between them. The germline CDR1 and CDR2 sequences are SGHKS and YYEKEE (reference sequence). The CDR3 loop reads CASSTGNYEQYF. CDR3 bases: TGTGCCAGCAGCACAGGGAACTACGAGCAGTACTTC.

This rearrangement joins TRBV27 to TRBJ2-3; 10 bases are a match to TRBD2. The CDR3 is made up of 17 amino acids. The V segment lost 3 bases and the J segment 6 bases; nucleotides outside the gene matches: 12. Per the germline V gene, CDR1 is MNHEY and CDR2 is SMNVEV (reference sequence). In DNA, the CDR3 is TGTGCCAGCAGTTTTCCCGGCCTAGCGGGAGATGTCGATACGCAGTATTTT. This sequence encodes CASSFPGLAGDVDTQYF.

The chain employs TRBV28 and TRBJ2-7, with 10 bases aligning to TRBD2. The CDR3 contains 15 residues. The J segment lost 4 bases and the V segment lost 5 bases, leaving 8 bases of the junction unmatched. Germline lookup yields CDR1 MDHEN and CDR2 SYDVKM. The CDR3 is CASSVGAAGGYEQYF. The CDR3 DNA reads TGTGCCAGCAGTGTTGGGGCAGCGGGAGGGTACGAGCAGTACTTC.

Written as DNA, the CDR3 is TGTGCCAGCAGCTTAGGATTAGCCGAGCAGTACTTC. Encoded protein: CASSLGLAEQYF. The V and J genes are TRBV11-2 and TRBJ2-7; D is undetermined. Germline-derived CDR1 and CDR2 are SGHAT and FQNNGV. The CDR3 is 12 residues long. V gave up 1 base and J gave up 6 bases, with 7 bases separating them.

This sequence joins TRBV6-5 and TRBJ1-1, with TRBD1 as a possible D gene (6 bases). The CDR3 length is 15 residues. Germline CDR1 is MNHEY and CDR2 is SVGAGI. Trimming took off 7 bases at V and 0 bases at J, with 15 bases between the two ends. The CDR3 loop reads CASKTMDSMNTEAFF. The CDR3 coding sequence is TGTGCCAGCAAAACCATGGACAGTATGAACACTGAAGCTTTCTTT.

V gene TRBV18 combines with J gene TRBJ2-5; D is uncertain. The germline V gene has CDR1 KGHSH and CDR2 LQKENI. V shed 3 bases and J shed 5 bases, with 7 bases lying between them. This CDR3 comprises 12 residues. The CDR3 coding sequence is TGTGCCAGCTCACCTTCCGCGGAGACCCAGTACTTC. Residues: CASSPSAETQYF.

About this clone itself: A much larger clone sits a single nucleotide away, making a read error possible. The J gene is TRBJ1-5, the V gene TRBV6-1; D unresolved. V was shortened by 7 bases and J by 0 bases, with 7 bases between the two germline ends. This CDR3 has 13 residues. Germline V gene data show CDR1 as MNHNS and CDR2 as SASEGT. CDR3 sequence: CASNWYSNQPQHF. The CDR3, as DNA: TGTGCCAGCAACTGGTATAGCAATCAGCCCCAGCATTTT.

Only a few counts were recorded for this clone. Other nucleotide sequences from this sample produce the same CDR3. The rearrangement uses TRBV5-1 and TRBJ1-3; unclear D gene. V was trimmed by 0 bases and J by 0 bases, leaving 4 bases between them. Germline CDR1 and CDR2: SGHRS and YFSETQ. CDR3 size: 14 residues. CDR3: CASSLEGSGNTIYF. The CDR3 nucleotides read TGCGCCAGCAGCTTGGAAGGCTCTGGAAACACCATATATTTT.

The chain links TRBV6-1 to TRBJ1-2; 8 nucleotides agree with TRBD1. The CDR3 is 15 amino acids. J was trimmed by 7 bases and V by 2 bases; bases with no gene match: 9. Germline CDR1 MNHNS, CDR2 SASEGT. The CDR3 here is CASSEFSTGVGGYTF. The CDR3 DNA is TGTGCCAGCAGTGAATTTTCGACAGGGGTCGGTGGCTACACCTTC.

The rearrangement uses TRBV5-1 and TRBJ2-4; D is tentatively TRBD1 or TRBD2 (5 bases each). Between the trimmed V and J ends, which lost 6 bases and 0 bases, there was a span of 16 bases. The germline V gene has CDR1 SGHRS and CDR2 YFSETQ. The CDR3 loop spans 16 amino acids. CDR3 in DNA: TGCGCCAGCACCGAAGGGACCTCGTTAGCCAAAAACATTCAGTACTTC. It is translated as CASTEGTSLAKNIQYF.

To note about this clone: This CDR3 is also generated by other DNA sequences in the sample. The rearrangement joins TRBV6-5 to TRBJ2-5; either TRBD1 or TRBD2 may supply D (5 bases each). This CDR3 has 14 residues. V was cut by 2 bases and J by 5 bases, with 12 bases left in between. The germline V gene has CDR1 MNHEY and CDR2 SVGAGI. The CDR3 loop is CASSYDLRGETQYF. CDR3 DNA sequence: TGTGCCAGCAGTTACGATTTACGGGGCGAGACCCAGTACTTC.

The chain is built from TRBV14 and TRBJ2-1; D unclear. The germline V and J ends were trimmed by 0 bases and 12 bases, with 18 bases remaining between them. From germline, CDR1 is SGHDN and CDR2 FVKESK. This CDR3 comprises 15 residues. The chain's CDR3 is CASSQEFTRMDAQFF. DNA of the CDR3: TGTGCCAGCAGCCAAGAATTCACCCGAATGGATGCGCAGTTCTTC.

Ten or more counts support this clone. V usage is TRBV6-5 and J usage is TRBJ2-1, with 8 nucleotides matching TRBD2. V lost 6 bases, J lost 6 bases, and 4 bases stayed unmatched. Germline loops: CDR1 MNHEY, CDR2 SVGAGI. CDR3 size: 13 residues. The CDR3, as DNA: TGTGCCAGCAGGGGTCTAGCGGGCAATGAGCAGTTCTTC. Translating gives CASRGLAGNEQFF.

In the case of this clone: Other DNA sequences in the same sample also yield this CDR3. The chain has TRBV28 and TRBJ1-2; a possible D gene is TRBD1 (6 bases). The germline V and J ends were trimmed by 6 bases and 5 bases, with 10 bases remaining between them. The CDR3 sequence is 12 residues long. Germline loops: CDR1 MDHEN, CDR2 SYDVKM. In nucleotides, the CDR3 is TGTGCCAGCAGCCTAAGGGGGTATGGCTACACCTTC. It yields the protein CASSLRGYGYTF.

The rearrangement joins TRBV4-1 to TRBJ2-2; 10 positions agree with TRBD2. The ends lost 4 bases at V and 0 bases at J; junction bases unmatched: 8. The CDR3 is 18 residues long. From germline, CDR1 is MGHRA and CDR2 YSYEKL. CDR3 nucleotides: TGCGCCAGCAGCCTCCGGACTAGCGGAGACGCGAACACCGGGGAGCTGTTTTTT. It yields the protein CASSLRTSGDANTGELFF.

The V and J genes are TRBV11-2 and TRBJ2-5, with 8 bases that match TRBD2. The V gene end was trimmed by 0 bases and the J gene end by 9 bases; junction bases not matched to a gene: 15. This CDR3 spans 17 amino acids. CDR1 and CDR2 from the germline V gene are SGHAT and FQNNGV. CDR3 sequence (DNA): TGTGCCAGCAGCTTAGATCAAGCGGGAGTTCCCTACCGGGCCCAGTACTTC. Its translation is CASSLDQAGVPYRAQYF.

This clone was counted a few times. This chain uses TRBV30 with TRBJ1-2; D is possibly TRBD1 (5 bases). From germline, CDR1 is GTSNPN and CDR2 SVGIG (reference sequence). With 1 base removed from V and 0 bases from J, the gap between germline ends came to 12 bases. The CDR3 is 15 amino acids. CDR3 DNA: TGTGCCTGGAGTGCCACAGGTCCTGCTAACTATGGCTACACCTTC. Its protein is CAWSATGPANYGYTF.

This chain connects TRBV19 to TRBJ2-1, with a weak D call TRBD2 (5 bases). V lost 4 bases, J lost 5 bases, and 9 bases lay in between. This CDR3 comprises 13 residues. Looked up from germline, CDR1 is LNHDA and CDR2 is SQIVND (reference sequence). This CDR3 reads CASSTRENNEQFF. The DNA of the CDR3 is TGTGCCAGTAGTACCCGGGAAAACAATGAGCAGTTCTTC. The whole variable domain, remainder taken from reference TRBV19 and TRBJ2-1, is DGGITQSPKYLFRKEGQNVTLSCEQNLNHDAMYWYRQDPGQGLRLIYYSQIVNDFQKGDIAEGYSVSREKKESFPLTVTSAQKNPTAFYLCASSTRENNEQFFGPGTRLTVL.

This chain uses TRBV19 with TRBJ2-3, with TRBD1 as a possible D gene (6 bases). From germline, CDR1 is LNHDA and CDR2 SQIVND (reference sequence). V was clipped by 3 bases and J by 4 bases, with 14 bases between them. There are 15 residues in the CDR3. The CDR3 sequence: CASSIRNRAADTQYF. The CDR3 DNA is TGTGCCAGTAGTATCCGGAACAGGGCGGCAGATACGCAGTATTTT.

V and J are TRBV28 and TRBJ2-7; D might be TRBD2 (7 bases). This CDR3 has 15 amino acids. Germline lookup yields CDR1 MDHEN and CDR2 SYDVKM. Trimming shortened V by 4 bases and J by 1 base, and 14 bases separated the two germline ends. The CDR3 protein is CASSYPGEGSYEQYF. The DNA of the CDR3 is TGTGCCAGCAGTTATCCAGGGGAGGGGTCCTACGAGCAGTACTTC.

This sequence joins TRBV4-1 and TRBJ2-7; perhaps TRBD2 as D (6 bases). Germline lookup yields CDR1 MGHRA and CDR2 YSYEKL. V was cut by 0 bases and J by 3 bases, with 9 bases left in between. The CDR3 is 14 amino acids. The CDR3 reads CASSQDPRGYEQYF. CDR3 nucleotides: TGCGCCAGCAGCCAAGATCCGCGGGGCTACGAGCAGTACTTC.

The chain recombines TRBV18 with TRBJ1-5; no clear D gene. The ends were cut back, 3 bases at V and 2 bases at J, with 26 bases in the middle. The CDR3 loop spans 20 amino acids. Per germline, CDR1 KGHSH and CDR2 LQKENI. CDR3 nucleotide sequence: TGTGCCAGCTCACCCCCAAAACGTAGAGTAAAGCGTCGTGGCAATCAGCCCCAGCATTTT. Protein sequence: CASSPPKRRVKRRGNQPQHF. Full variable domain (rest looked up from reference TRBV18 and TRBJ1-5): NAGVMQNPRHLVRRRGQEARLRCSPMKGHSHVYWYRQLPEEGLKFMVYLQKENIIDESGMPKERFSAEFPKEGPSILRIQQVVRGDSAAYFCASSPPKRRVKRRGNQPQHFGDGTRLSIL.

This chain joins TRBV4-1 and TRBJ2-2; D uncertain. V was cut by 0 bases and J by 0 bases, with 5 bases left in between. This CDR3 has 15 amino acids. Per germline, CDR1 MGHRA and CDR2 YSYEKL. The CDR3 spells CASSQESANTGELFF. CDR3 bases: TGCGCCAGCAGCCAAGAGTCGGCGAACACCGGGGAGCTGTTTTTT.

This clone was detected only once. V and J are TRBV5-4 and TRBJ2-1, with 7 bases identical to TRBD1. The germline V gene encodes CDR1 SGHNT and CDR2 YYREEE (reference sequence). After removal of 4 bases from V and 6 bases from J, the junction contained 10 bases not matched to a gene. This CDR3 has 15 amino acids. The CDR3 DNA reads as TGTGCCAGCAGCCCAGTGACAGGGCTCAGCAATGAGCAGTTCTTC. Its translation: CASSPVTGLSNEQFF.

The chain couples TRBV6-5 to TRBJ1-4, with a weak D call TRBD1 (5 bases). The CDR3 is 13 amino acids. Trimming shortened V by 4 bases and J by 5 bases, and 8 bases separated the two germline ends. In germline, CDR1 is MNHEY, CDR2 SVGAGI. This CDR3 reads CASSLTVNEKLFF. As DNA, the CDR3 is TGTGCCAGCAGTTTGACAGTCAATGAAAAACTGTTTTTT.

The rearrangement links TRBV5-4 to TRBJ1-4, with 10 bases identical to TRBD1. This CDR3 has 15 residues. J was trimmed by 5 bases and V by 3 bases; bases with no gene match: 4. CDR1 is SGHNT and CDR2 is YYREEE in the germline V gene (reference sequence). CDR3 nucleotide sequence: TGTGCCAGCAGCTGGGGGGGACAGGGGAATGAAAAACTGTTTTTT. Translation gives CASSWGGQGNEKLFF.

This clone was seen a single time. The chain links TRBV30 to TRBJ2-1; D gene ambiguous. V dropped 3 bases and J dropped 8 bases, with 11 bases sitting between them. The length of the CDR3 is 12 residues. The germline V gene has CDR1 GTSNPN and CDR2 SVGIG (reference sequence). In nucleotides, the CDR3 is TGTGCCTGGAGCAGTATTCGCGATGAGCAGTTCTTC. This translates into CAWSSIRDEQFF.